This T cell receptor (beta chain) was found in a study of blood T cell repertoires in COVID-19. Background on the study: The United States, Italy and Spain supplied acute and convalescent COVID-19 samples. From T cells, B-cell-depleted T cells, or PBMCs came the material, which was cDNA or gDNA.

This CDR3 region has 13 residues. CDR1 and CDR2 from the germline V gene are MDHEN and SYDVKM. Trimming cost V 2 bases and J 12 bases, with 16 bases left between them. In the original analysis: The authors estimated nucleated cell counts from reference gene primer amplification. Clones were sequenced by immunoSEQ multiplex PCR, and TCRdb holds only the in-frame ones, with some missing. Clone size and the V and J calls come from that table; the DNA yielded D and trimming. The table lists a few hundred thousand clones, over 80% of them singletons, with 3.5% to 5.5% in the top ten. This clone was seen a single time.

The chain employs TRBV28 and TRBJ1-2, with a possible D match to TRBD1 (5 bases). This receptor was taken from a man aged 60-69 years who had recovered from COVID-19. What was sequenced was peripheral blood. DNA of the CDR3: TGTGCCAGCAGTTTAAGTCTTCTGCGGGGCCACACCTTC. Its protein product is CASSLSLLRGHTF.